This TCR beta chain is drawn from a study of T-cell reconstitution after alpha-beta-depleted transplantation in children. As it was prepared, the TCRbeta library received unique molecular identifiers. One entry per CDR3 protein results from TCRdb running MiXCR on the PCR reads. This table has 800,000 to 1,000,000 distinct CDR3 sequences, about 26% appearing once. General study findings and limits: The authors attributed T-cell counts and diversity one year after transplant mostly to newly produced T cells.

The V and J ends lost 5 bases and 4 bases, in that order; junction bases with no gene match: 12. The V gene's germline CDR1 is DFQATT and CDR2 SNEGSKA (reference sequence). The CDR3 has 15 amino acids. This clonotype has only a few counts. Its specificity is unknown. This clonotype originated in a boy under two years old who had a stem cell transplant for SCID, so the T cells may come from the graft donor. This sample comprised PBMCs, mostly from graft donor cells, obtained 360 days after TCRalphabeta/CD19-depleted stem cell transplant. V is TRBV20-1 and J is TRBJ2-7; TRBD1 aligns across 9 bases. DNA of the CDR3: TGCAGTGCTCCTATGGACAGGGGTGGGAATTACGAGCAGTACTTC. Translation gives CSAPMDRGGNYEQYF.